Described below is a single T cell receptor beta chain sequence and its context. No antigen is known for it. Other DNA sequences in the sample encode the same CDR3. This sample was taken from a study of shared clonotypes between healthy human individuals. Germline V gene lookup returns CDR1 WNHNN and CDR2 SYGVQD (reference sequence). CDR3 length equals 13 residues. With 0 bases removed from V and 4 bases from J, the gap between germline ends came to 6 bases. Study results and caveats: Tissue TCR repertoires likely differ from these blood-only repertoires.

Measured with immunoSEQ multiplex PCR; TCRdb has only the in-frame clones, and not every one. Of a few million clones detected, approximately 94% appear once; the ten largest clones hold more than 0.12%. The chain combines TRBV10-1 with TRBJ1-2; D unclear. The TCR originated in a man aged 18 to 29 in good health. Sequenced: naive CD4+ T cells sorted from blood. As for subset: CD45RA+ positively selected. The CDR3 nucleotides are TGCGCCAGCAGTGAGTCAGGGAGCTATGGCTACACCTTC. Translating gives CASSESGSYGYTF.